This passage covers 31 T cell receptor beta chains from one sample sequenced in a study of beta chain features in type 1 diabetes. General study points: All four CD4+ subsets of Type 1 diabetes patients contained TCRB CDR3s that were moderately but significantly shorter.

Their antigen targets remain unknown. All of the isolated RNA was reverse transcribed, so expressed TCRB transcripts were sequenced. Assay: immunoSEQ multiplex PCR; the TCRdb copy retains only in-frame clones and omits some. Of roughly 150,000 clones listed, 7.8% are singletons. The sequencing input was central memory CD4+ T cells from blood. All receptors derive from a woman aged 40 to 50 with type 1 diabetes.

This clone came up many times. This chain's CDR3 is CASSAGRDTEAFF. The CDR3 coding sequence is TGTGCCAGCAGTGCTGGCAGGGATACTGAAGCTTTCTTT. The chain links TRBV2 to TRBJ1-1; D possibly corresponds to TRBD1 (5 bases). V shed 4 bases and J shed 5 bases, with 11 bases lying between them. Germline values: CDR1 SNHLY, CDR2 FYNNEI. The CDR3 extends over 13 amino acids.

This clone appeared a few times. The rearrangement joins TRBV4-2 to TRBJ2-1; 9 nucleotides align to TRBD2. This CDR3 spans 16 amino acids. Germline V lookup: CDR1 LGHNA, CDR2 YNFKEQ. V was pared by 3 bases and J by 7 bases, with 10 bases of the junction left unmatched. The CDR3 DNA is TGTGCCAGCAGCCAGGTAGCGGGAGTTCTTTCGAATGAGCAGTTCTTC. Residues: CASSQVAGVLSNEQFF.

CDR3 sequence: CASSLRSGRVTEAFF. The CDR3 nucleotides are TGTGCCAGCAGCTTAAGATCGGGCAGGGTCACTGAAGCTTTCTTT. The V gene is TRBV7-9, the J gene TRBJ1-1, with D possibly TRBD1 on 5 matching bases. Germline CDR1 and CDR2: SEHNR and FQNEAQ (reference sequence). V was pared by 2 bases and J by 4 bases, with 14 bases between. The CDR3 totals 15 residues.

CDR3 DNA: TGTGCCAGCAGCTTAGAGGGGATGAGGGGCTACACCTTC. Protein product: CASSLEGMRGYTF. V is TRBV7-2 and J is TRBJ1-2; TRBD1 is a possible D gene (5 bases). The V gene lost 1 base and the J gene lost 8 bases, with 11 bases spanning the gap. This CDR3 is built from 13 residues. Looked up from germline, CDR1 is SGHTA and CDR2 is FQGNSA.

Only a few counts were recorded for this clone. CDR3 in amino acids: CSVAYAVYNEQFF. The CDR3 nucleotides read TGCAGCGTTGCATATGCGGTCTACAATGAGCAGTTCTTC. V usage is TRBV29-1 and J usage is TRBJ2-1; no clear D. V was clipped by 4 bases and J by 3 bases, with 10 bases between them. The CDR3 totals 13 residues. Germline V lookup: CDR1 SQVTM, CDR2 ANQGSEA.

This clone has more than one count but fewer than ten. The chain recombines TRBV19 with TRBJ1-1; D perhaps matches TRBD1 (5 bases). Trimming left V 7 bases short and J 2 bases short, with 14 bases between. CDR1 is LNHDA and CDR2 is SQIVND in the germline V gene (reference sequence). The CDR3 consists of 14 residues. The CDR3: CASTRLGLNTEAFF. CDR3 bases: TGTGCCAGTACCCGGCTGGGGCTAAACACTGAAGCTTTCTTT.

The V call is TRBV7-2, the J call TRBJ2-5; TRBD2 agrees at 11 bases. CDR3 size: 14 residues. The ends lost 4 bases at V and 4 bases at J; junction bases unmatched: 2. Germline V gene lookup returns CDR1 SGHTA and CDR2 FQGNSA. The CDR3 coding sequence is TGTGCCAGCAGCTCGGGACTAGCGGTAGAGACCCAGTACTTC. Amino acids: CASSSGLAVETQYF.

In this sample, this clone turned up a few times. The gene calls are TRBV7-2 and TRBJ2-5; D gene unclear. The CDR3 runs 13 residues. V gave up 1 base and J gave up 5 bases, with 8 bases separating them. CDR1 is SGHTA, CDR2 FQGNSA, per germline. The CDR3: CASSLGSQETQYF. The CDR3, as DNA: TGTGCCAGCAGCTTAGGTTCGCAGGAGACCCAGTACTTC.

This clone was detected only a few times. The rearrangement links TRBV5-1 to TRBJ2-7; weak D call: TRBD1 (5 bases). Trimming shortened V by 5 bases and J by 3 bases, and 9 bases separated the two germline ends. Per the germline V gene, CDR1 is SGHRS and CDR2 is YFSETQ. This CDR3 has 12 amino acids. This CDR3 is CASSDSDYEQYF. The DNA of the CDR3 is TGCGCCAGCAGTGACAGCGACTACGAGCAGTACTTC.

This clone was recorded at least ten times. The rearrangement joins TRBV7-2 to TRBJ1-6; TRBD1 aligns across 8 bases. CDR3 size: 15 residues. J was trimmed by 5 bases and V by 3 bases; bases with no gene match: 3. Germline loops: CDR1 SGHTA, CDR2 FQGNSA. The CDR3 nucleotides are TGTGCCAGCAGCTTGGACAGGGCTAATAATTCACCCCTCCACTTT. Its protein is CASSLDRANNSPLHF.

This clone was seen a few times. V usage is TRBV9 and J usage is TRBJ2-2; D is undetermined. There are 14 residues in the CDR3. V was trimmed by 0 bases and J by 4 bases, leaving 7 bases between them. Germline V lookup: CDR1 SGDLS, CDR2 YYNGEE. The CDR3 loop reads CASSVATGTGELFF. Written as DNA, the CDR3 is TGTGCCAGCAGCGTAGCAACGGGCACCGGGGAGCTGTTTTTT.

About this clone: This specimen includes other DNA sequences encoding the same CDR3. The V gene is TRBV5-1, the J gene TRBJ2-7; the match to TRBD1 covers 7 bases. V dropped 3 bases and J dropped 3; count of bases not matched to a gene: 6. The CDR3 is 14 amino acids. Germline V gene sequence: CDR1 SGHRS, CDR2 YFSETQ. DNA for the CDR3: TGCGCCAGCAGCTCTGGACAGGTGGACTACGAGCAGTACTTC. Protein sequence: CASSSGQVDYEQYF.

This chain joins TRBV7-2 and TRBJ1-5; D ambiguous. Trimming cost V 2 bases and J 0 bases, with 5 bases left between them. Germline V CDR1 and CDR2: SGHTA, FQGNSA. This CDR3 region has 14 residues. This chain's CDR3 is CASSLQYSNQPQHF. The CDR3 nucleotides are TGTGCCAGCAGCTTACAGTATAGCAATCAGCCCCAGCATTTT.

The V call is TRBV15, the J call TRBJ2-5; perhaps TRBD2 as D (5 bases). This CDR3 region has 16 residues. The V end lost 0 bases, the J end lost 5 bases, and 16 bases lay between the germline ends. Germline CDR1 and CDR2: LNHNV and YYDKDF (reference sequence). The CDR3 bases are TGTGCCACCAGCAGAGATGGATCGGCGAGGAGGGAGACCCAGTACTTC. It yields the protein CATSRDGSARRETQYF.

This clone was recorded at least ten times. V and J are TRBV28 and TRBJ2-7, with a possible D match to TRBD1 (6 bases). Looked up from germline, CDR1 is MDHEN and CDR2 is SYDVKM. V shed 7 bases and J shed 3 bases, with 16 bases lying between them. This CDR3 is built from 14 residues. The CDR3: CASKRPDSYYEQYF. The CDR3 DNA reads TGTGCCAGCAAGCGCCCGGACAGTTACTACGAGCAGTACTTC.

The chain couples TRBV28 to TRBJ1-5; D is perhaps TRBD1 (5 bases). V was clipped by 2 bases and J by 0 bases, with 11 bases between them. This CDR3 has 16 residues. The V gene's germline CDR1 is MDHEN and CDR2 SYDVKM. Here the CDR3 reads CASSLKGSYSNQPQHF. As DNA, the CDR3 is TGTGCCAGCAGTTTAAAGGGGTCCTATAGCAATCAGCCCCAGCATTTT. The whole variable domain, filled in from reference TRBV28 and TRBJ1-5, reads DVKVTQSSRYLVKRTGEKVFLECVQDMDHENMFWYRQDPGLGLRLIYFSYDVKMKEKGDIPEGYSVSREKKERFSLILESASTNQTSMYLCASSLKGSYSNQPQHFGDGTRLSIL.

This clone was observed at least ten times. J is TRBJ2-4 and V is TRBV14, with 9 bases aligning to TRBD1. The ends lost 4 bases at V and 7 bases at J; junction bases unmatched: 8. The germline V gene has CDR1 SGHDN and CDR2 FVKESK. This CDR3 spans 15 amino acids. CDR3 DNA sequence: TGTGCCAGCAGCCCACAGGGGGCCAGGGGGAACATTCAGTACTTC. Translation: CASSPQGARGNIQYF. Full variable domain (missing parts from reference TRBV14 and TRBJ2-4): EAGVTQFPSHSVIEKGQTVTLRCDPISGHDNLYWYRRVMGKEIKFLLHFVKESKQDESGMPNNRFLAERTGGTYSTLKVQPAELEDSGVYFCASSPQGARGNIQYFGAGTRLSVL.

The chain carries TRBV11-2 and TRBJ2-2; D is undetermined. The CDR3 is made up of 17 amino acids. The V gene lost 0 bases and the J gene lost 2 bases, with 13 bases spanning the gap. The germline V gene has CDR1 SGHAT and CDR2 FQNNGV. DNA of the CDR3: TGTGCCAGCAGCTTAGAATCGTCACAGATTAACACCGGGGAGCTGTTTTTT. This sequence encodes CASSLESSQINTGELFF.

The rearrangement joins TRBV28 to TRBJ2-7; D perhaps matches TRBD1 (6 bases). The CDR3 contains 12 residues. The germline V gene has CDR1 MDHEN and CDR2 SYDVKM. V lost 10 bases and J lost 3, with 13 bases in between. In DNA, the CDR3 is TGTGCCACCGGGGACACCAACTACGAGCAGTACTTC. It specifies CATGDTNYEQYF.

This clone came up a few times. The chain links TRBV29-1 to TRBJ2-2, with D possibly TRBD2 on 5 matching bases. CDR1 and CDR2 from the germline V gene are SQVTM and ANQGSEA. This CDR3 is built from 14 residues. V dropped 6 bases and J dropped 6 bases, with 17 bases sitting between them. The CDR3 reads CSVRAGARAGELFF. CDR3 bases: TGCAGCGTGCGGGCTGGTGCAAGGGCCGGGGAGCTGTTTTTT.

The chain links TRBV7-2 to TRBJ2-5, with 9 bases that match TRBD2. Germline-derived CDR1 and CDR2 are SGHTA and FQGNSA. This CDR3 comprises 15 residues. V shed 5 bases, J shed 2 bases, and the junction held 6 bases outside the gene matches. The CDR3 sequence is CASSVQRGAQETQYF. CDR3 nucleotides: TGTGCCAGCAGCGTGCAGCGGGGGGCACAAGAGACCCAGTACTTC.

This clone was seen a handful of times. CDR3 bases: TGCGCCAGCAGCTTGGACGGACAGGGGAGTCAGCCCCAGCATTTT. Amino acids: CASSLDGQGSQPQHF. V and J are TRBV5-1 and TRBJ1-5; 9 positions agree with TRBD1. After removal of 0 bases from V and 6 bases from J, the junction contained 4 bases not matched to a gene. Per the germline V gene, CDR1 is SGHRS and CDR2 is YFSETQ. The CDR3 length is 15 residues.

This clone was recorded many times. The chain uses TRBV6-6 and TRBJ1-2, with 7 bases lining up with TRBD1. The germline gives CDR1 MNHNY, CDR2 SVGAGI (reference sequence). J lost 8 bases, V lost 0 bases, and 6 bases had no gene match. This CDR3 comprises 14 residues. CDR3 sequence reads: CASSYSTTGEGYTF. For the CDR3, the DNA is TGTGCCAGCAGTTACTCGACCACAGGGGAAGGCTACACCTTC.

V and J are TRBV6-1 and TRBJ2-1; TRBD1 is a possible D gene (5 bases). V gave up 0 bases and J gave up 5 bases, with 11 bases separating them. Per germline, CDR1 MNHNS and CDR2 SASEGT. The CDR3 contains 15 residues. The CDR3 spells CASSEAHGADNEQFF. The CDR3 nucleotides read TGTGCCAGCAGTGAAGCGCATGGGGCGGACAATGAGCAGTTCTTC.

The rearrangement links TRBV7-2 to TRBJ1-5, with D perhaps matching TRBD1 (5 bases). Germline values: CDR1 SGHTA, CDR2 FQGNSA. Trimming pared 3 bases from V and 1 base from J, leaving 10 bases between. The CDR3 is 15 residues long. The CDR3 is CASSFSRVSNQPQHF. The CDR3 DNA follows: TGTGCCAGCAGCTTTAGCAGGGTGAGCAATCAGCCCCAGCATTTT.

The rearrangement joins TRBV7-2 to TRBJ2-5, with D tentatively TRBD1 (5 bases). CDR1 and CDR2 (germline): SGHTA, FQGNSA. The germline V and J ends were trimmed by 5 bases and 5 bases, with 12 bases remaining between them. The CDR3 covers 13 residues. CDR3 DNA sequence: TGTGCCAGCAGCACGGACACCGGTGAGACCCAGTACTTC. The encoded protein is CASSTDTGETQYF. The full variable domain, its missing parts supplied by reference TRBV7-2 and TRBJ2-5, is GAGVSQSPSNKVTEKGKDVELRCDPISGHTALYWYRQSLGQGLEFLIYFQGNSAPDKSGLPSDRFSAERTGGSVSTLTIQRTQQEDSAVYLCASSTDTGETQYFGPGTRLLVL.

This clone was seen only a few times. The chain links TRBV6-5 to TRBJ2-1, with TRBD2 matching over 8 bases. Looked up from germline, CDR1 is MNHEY and CDR2 is SVGAGI. The J segment lost 2 bases and the V segment lost 3 bases, leaving 6 bases of the junction unmatched. This CDR3 comprises 16 residues. The CDR3 is CASSYVAGGTYNEQFF. In nucleotides, the CDR3 is TGTGCCAGCAGTTATGTTGCGGGAGGAACCTACAATGAGCAGTTCTTC.

This clone was counted ten times or more. The chain combines TRBV10-2 with TRBJ1-6, with D unclear. Trimming stripped 7 bases from V and 9 bases from J, with 7 bases between. This CDR3 is built from 11 residues. In germline, CDR1 is WSHSY, CDR2 SAAADI. The CDR3 reads CASTSGSPLHF. CDR3 coding DNA: TGCGCCAGCACTTCCGGTTCACCCCTCCACTTT.

This sequence joins TRBV4-2 and TRBJ1-2, with TRBD1 identical over 9 bases. The CDR3 length is 13 residues. CDR1 and CDR2 (germline): LGHNA, YNFKEQ. The V segment lost 4 bases and the J segment 8 bases; nucleotides outside the gene matches: 5. DNA of the CDR3: TGTGCCAGCAGCCTCGACAGGGGGGACGGCTACACCTTC. Translated: CASSLDRGDGYTF.

This clone was seen only a few times. The chain carries TRBV19 and TRBJ1-4; D gene ambiguous. Trimming cost V 5 bases and J 7 bases, with 17 bases left between them. Germline values: CDR1 LNHDA, CDR2 SQIVND (reference sequence). This CDR3 is built from 15 residues. The DNA for the CDR3 is TGTGCCAGTAGTGCCCGATTCCGCGGAAGTGAAAAACTGTTTTTT. This gives the protein CASSARFRGSEKLFF.

This clone has a handful of counts. The CDR3, as DNA: TGTGCCTGGAGTGTCGGGACAGGGAATCAGCCCCAGCATTTT. This encodes CAWSVGTGNQPQHF. J is TRBJ1-5 and V is TRBV30, with 9 bases that match TRBD1. The CDR3 has 14 amino acids. In germline, CDR1 is GTSNPN, CDR2 SVGIG (reference sequence). The ends lost 0 bases at V and 4 bases at J; junction bases unmatched: 1. The variable domain in full, with the rest retrieved from reference TRBV30 and TRBJ1-5, is SQTIHQWPATLVQPVGSPLSLECTVEGTSNPNLYWYRQAAGRGLQLLFYSVGIGQISSEVPQNLSASRPQDRQFILSSKKLLLSDSGFYLCAWSVGTGNQPQHFGDGTRLSIL.